Listed below are T cell receptor beta chains from one sample, sequenced in a study of Graves' ophthalmopathy and Graves' hyperthyroidism. TCRdb re-called the multiplex PCR reads through MiXCR, storing one row per CDR3 protein. The sample consists of a few hundred thousand distinct CDR3 sequences, around 18% of them appearing once. The sequenced sample was peripheral blood. The receptors derive from a woman in her late teens or twenties with Graves' ophthalmopathy. Both conserved end residues are trimmed from each CDR3. Each record gives: V gene, J gene, CDR3 protein.

V gene: TRBV15; J gene: TRBJ1-6; CDR3 protein: ATSRSRENSPLH
V gene: TRBV7-9; J gene: TRBJ1-6; CDR3 protein: ASSLTGRNSPLH
V gene: TRBV20-1; J gene: TRBJ2-7; CDR3 protein: SASLRGRIYEQY
V gene: TRBV6-5; J gene: TRBJ2-5; CDR3 protein: ASSYSQGAGETQY
V gene: TRBV20-1; J gene: TRBJ1-1; CDR3 protein: SADEDGFGEAF
V gene: TRBV6-2/TRBV6-3; J gene: TRBJ2-7; CDR3 protein: ASSYGTSGSGTYEQY
V gene: TRBV6-5; J gene: TRBJ2-5; CDR3 protein: ASSYRLIGQETQY
V gene: TRBV6-5; J gene: TRBJ1-2; CDR3 protein: ASSYSSPEGYT
V gene: TRBV6-5; J gene: TRBJ1-1; CDR3 protein: ASRARADTEAF
V gene: TRBV28; J gene: TRBJ1-1; CDR3 protein: ATRPGQGRNTEAF
V gene: TRBV19; J gene: TRBJ1-1; CDR3 protein: ASTTGVSRGSNTEAF
V gene: TRBV12-3/TRBV12-4; J gene: TRBJ1-2; CDR3 protein: ASSLKGTGGFYGYT
V gene: TRBV6-2/TRBV6-3; J gene: TRBJ2-7; CDR3 protein: ASSFSPGRSSYEQY
V gene: TRBV29-1; J gene: TRBJ1-1; CDR3 protein: SAKGSQGALNTEAF
V gene: TRBV7-3; J gene: TRBJ2-7; CDR3 protein: ASSLSGGRAYEQY
V gene: TRBV11-1; J gene: TRBJ1-5; CDR3 protein: ASSRSFRGPDQPQH
V gene: TRBV6-5; J gene: TRBJ2-5; CDR3 protein: ASSYPDRAPQETQY
V gene: TRBV6-4; J gene: TRBJ2-2; CDR3 protein: ASSDRGGGANTGELF
V gene: TRBV7-2; J gene: TRBJ1-6; CDR3 protein: ASSLFTTGVSPLH
V gene: TRBV20-1; J gene: TRBJ2-4; CDR3 protein: SLAGEGAKNIQY
V gene: TRBV29-1; J gene: TRBJ1-3; CDR3 protein: SVAQAIGNTIY
V gene: TRBV15; J gene: TRBJ1-3; CDR3 protein: ATSRDAPALSSGNTIY
V gene: TRBV7-2; J gene: TRBJ2-7; CDR3 protein: ASSKEQGREQY
V gene: TRBV7-6; J gene: TRBJ2-7; CDR3 protein: ASTPGPFSYEQY
V gene: TRBV11-2; J gene: TRBJ1-5; CDR3 protein: ASSLSPASNQPQH
V gene: TRBV9; J gene: TRBJ1-6; CDR3 protein: ASSPRQGWSPLH
V gene: TRBV11-2; J gene: TRBJ1-3; CDR3 protein: ASSRVNRAAGNTIY
V gene: TRBV6-2/TRBV6-3; J gene: TRBJ2-2; CDR3 protein: ASSYVTGGPNTGELF
V gene: TRBV24-1; J gene: TRBJ1-5; CDR3 protein: ATSDDRNQH
V gene: TRBV19; J gene: TRBJ1-1; CDR3 protein: ASSIIARGRNEAF
V gene: TRBV14; J gene: TRBJ2-5; CDR3 protein: ASSPLDNLKTKTQY
V gene: TRBV14; J gene: TRBJ2-3; CDR3 protein: ASSQGIRDTQY
V gene: TRBV6-2/TRBV6-3; J gene: TRBJ2-5; CDR3 protein: ASSSPGRGETQY
V gene: TRBV9; J gene: TRBJ1-1; CDR3 protein: ASSVGGGTAEAF
V gene: TRBV6-5; J gene: TRBJ2-7; CDR3 protein: ASSSPSGQGTYEQY
V gene: TRBV6-2/TRBV6-3; J gene: TRBJ2-6; CDR3 protein: ASSETGTGANVLT
V gene: TRBV20-1; J gene: TRBJ1-5; CDR3 protein: SAGDRGLRQPQH
V gene: TRBV15; J gene: TRBJ2-1; CDR3 protein: ATSSKSSYNEQF
V gene: TRBV28; J gene: TRBJ1-6; CDR3 protein: ASSIRQGGRVSYNSPLH
V gene: TRBV5-1; J gene: TRBJ1-2; CDR3 protein: ASSTGERIDWSYT
V gene: TRBV7-2; J gene: TRBJ2-7; CDR3 protein: ASSLLVPVSYEQY
V gene: TRBV15; J gene: TRBJ2-7; CDR3 protein: ATSRTDGFVYEQY
V gene: TRBV6-5; J gene: TRBJ1-1; CDR3 protein: ASSYATGLRAF
V gene: TRBV15; J gene: TRBJ1-2; CDR3 protein: ATSRDADSNYGYT
V gene: TRBV28; J gene: TRBJ2-7; CDR3 protein: ASSLGVPGSGSQ
V gene: TRBV5-1; J gene: TRBJ2-3; CDR3 protein: ASSSGQNPDTQY
V gene: TRBV11-2; J gene: TRBJ1-1; CDR3 protein: ASSLEWMNTEAF
V gene: TRBV25-1; J gene: TRBJ2-7; CDR3 protein: ASSVILAALGGEQY
V gene: TRBV12-3/TRBV12-4; J gene: TRBJ1-6; CDR3 protein: ASSFLDNSPLH
V gene: TRBV30; J gene: TRBJ2-7; CDR3 protein: AWTLGSSYEQY
V gene: TRBV28; J gene: TRBJ2-5; CDR3 protein: ASSSPGTGGTLETQY
V gene: TRBV6-2/TRBV6-3; J gene: TRBJ1-6; CDR3 protein: ASRNRVSRSPLH
V gene: TRBV28; J gene: TRBJ1-5; CDR3 protein: ASRTDENLSNQPQH
V gene: TRBV5-1; J gene: TRBJ2-5; CDR3 protein: ASSLVGKETQY
V gene: TRBV12-3/TRBV12-4; J gene: TRBJ2-7; CDR3 protein: ASGGAGYEQY